The T cell receptor (beta chain) under discussion was sequenced for a study of blood T cell repertoires in COVID-19. This clone has only one observation. The CDR3 totals 14 residues. The germline V gene encodes CDR1 MNHEY and CDR2 SMNVEV (reference sequence). V lost 3 bases and J lost 6, with 14 bases in between. Produced via immunoSEQ multiplex PCR; TCRdb's table is partial and in-frame only. The sample carries approximately 110,000 clones, approximately 84% recorded once. The V call is TRBV27, the J call TRBJ1-2; possibly TRBD1 for D (5 bases). The sequence was collected from a man aged 35 to 55 with acute or convalescent COVID-19. Sequenced: peripheral blood. This CDR3 reads CASSFTAGINGYTF. The CDR3 nucleotides are TGTGCCAGCAGTTTCACGGCAGGGATCAATGGCTACACCTTC.